This is a list of T cell receptor beta chains from one sample in a study of cytomegalovirus exposure and HLA in healthy donors. Profiled with immunoSEQ multiplex PCR; TCRdb holds only in-frame clones, not every one. The sample holds approximately 98,000 clones, over 65% seen once. Sample: PBMCs. The receptors were gathered from a male donor in good health and CMV-seronegative. Both conserved end residues are part of each CDR3. D genes are given only for firm matches. Size tells how often a clone was seen (once, few, many) or the class of an expanded clone, and some rows leave it out.

D gene	V gene	J gene	clone size	CDR3 protein	CDR3 DNA
TRBD1	TRBV29-1	TRBJ2-1	NA	CSVDNRGRNEQFF	TGCAGCGTTGATAACAGGGGCAGGAATGAGCAGTTCTTC
TRBD1	TRBV7-9	TRBJ2-1	NA	CASSLEASGGPYNEQFF	TGTGCCAGCAGCTTAGAAGCGTCAGGGGGCCCCTACAATGAGCAGTTCTTC
TRBD1	TRBV6-6	TRBJ2-3	once	CAGRDSLLDTQYF	TGTGCCGGCCGGGACAGCCTCCTAGATACGCAGTATTTT
NA	TRBV4-2	TRBJ2-1	NA	CASNDGGQYNEQFF	TGTGCCAGCAACGATGGTGGGCAGTACAATGAGCAGTTCTTC
TRBD2	TRBV9	TRBJ2-7	NA	CASSEGGLAGVKQYF	TGTGCCAGCAGCGAGGGGGGACTAGCGGGAGTTAAGCAGTACTTC
NA	TRBV7-9	TRBJ1-5	NA	CASSPGRGLTSNQPQHF	TGTGCCAGCAGCCCTGGGCGGGGCCTGACTAGCAATCAGCCCCAGCATTTT
TRBD1	TRBV27	TRBJ1-3	NA	CASSRTGEANTIYF	TGTGCCAGCAGCCGGACAGGGGAGGCAAACACCATATATTTT
TRBD2	TRBV28	TRBJ2-3	few	CASSFPPSGRRTDTQYF	TGTGCCAGCAGTTTCCCCCCTAGCGGGAGGCGCACAGATACGCAGTATTTT
NA	TRBV6-1	TRBJ1-5	NA	CASSGESWQPQHF	TGTGCCAGCTCAGGGGAGTCGTGGCAGCCCCAGCATTTT
NA	TRBV28	TRBJ2-3	once	CASTARVTPTDTQYF	TGTGCCAGCACAGCCAGGGTCACCCCCACAGATACGCAGTATTTT
TRBD1	TRBV19	TRBJ2-5	once	CASSTTHFDRGHQETQYF	TGTGCCAGTAGTACTACCCACTTCGACAGGGGCCACCAGGAGACCCAGTACTTC
NA	TRBV28	TRBJ2-7	NA	CASSFDSPYEQYF	TGTGCCAGCAGTTTCGACAGTCCCTACGAGCAGTACTTC
NA	TRBV14	TRBJ1-3	NA	CASSPGTLGNTIYF	TGTGCCAGCAGCCCTGGGACACTAGGAAACACCATATATTTT
NA	TRBV5-1	TRBJ2-5	NA	CASSFPEETQYF	TGCGCCAGCAGCTTCCCGGAAGAGACCCAGTACTTC
NA	TRBV25-1	TRBJ2-7	NA	CASSEYRKTYEQYF	TGTGCCAGCAGTGAATACCGTAAAACCTACGAGCAGTACTTC
NA	TRBV6-5	TRBJ2-7	once	CASSYTSYEQYF	TGTGCCAGCAGTTACACTTCCTACGAGCAGTACTTC
NA	TRBV6-5	TRBJ1-5	NA	CASSSNAANQPQHF	TGTGCCAGCAGTTCTAATGCGGCTAATCAGCCCCAGCATTTT
NA	TRBV7-9	TRBJ2-7	NA	CASSVNYEQYF	TGTGCCAGCAGCGTCAATTACGAGCAGTACTTC
TRBD2	TRBV7-3	TRBJ2-1	NA	CASSLIPMGLAGNEQFF	TGTGCCAGCAGCTTAATCCCGATGGGACTAGCGGGCAATGAGCAGTTCTTC
TRBD1	TRBV27	TRBJ1-2	once	CASRTTGGYYGYTF	TGTGCCAGCAGGACGACAGGGGGCTACTATGGCTACACCTTC
TRBD2	TRBV5-4	TRBJ2-5	NA	CASSLGMRSGRGETQYF	TGTGCCAGCAGCCTGGGCATGAGGAGCGGGAGAGGGGAGACCCAGTACTTC
TRBD1	TRBV30	TRBJ1-5	NA	CAWSVDRANQPQHF	TGTGCCTGGAGTGTGGACAGGGCGAATCAGCCCCAGCATTTT
NA	TRBV2	TRBJ2-1	few	CASSEAGSEQFF	TGTGCCAGCAGTGAAGCCGGGAGCGAGCAGTTCTTC
TRBD1	TRBV4-2	TRBJ2-7	NA	CASRLAGTGQYEQYF	TGTGCCAGCCGCCTAGCCGGGACAGGACAATACGAGCAGTACTTC
NA	TRBV7-8	TRBJ1-5	NA	CASSLGGQYQPQHF	TGTGCCAGCAGCCTGGGCGGGCAGTACCAGCCCCAGCATTTT
NA	TRBV19	TRBJ1-5	NA	CASTQLDRNQPQHF	TGTGCCAGTACCCAACTGGACAGAAATCAGCCCCAGCATTTT
TRBD2	TRBV5-1	TRBJ2-5	NA	CASSSGLVGPQETQYF	TGCGCCAGCAGCTCGGGACTAGTGGGCCCCCAAGAGACCCAGTACTTC
TRBD1	TRBV5-1	TRBJ2-2	few	CASSNSGTATGELFF	TGCGCCAGCAGCAATTCCGGGACAGCTACCGGGGAGCTGTTTTTT
NA	TRBV6-1	TRBJ2-7	NA	CASLQFYEQYF	TGTGCCAGCTTGCAGTTCTACGAGCAGTACTTC
TRBD1	TRBV30	TRBJ2-7	NA	CACNRGSYEQYF	TGTGCCTGTAACAGGGGCTCCTACGAGCAGTACTTC
NA	TRBV30	TRBJ2-7	NA	CAWIRDGAYEQYF	TGTGCCTGGATCCGAGACGGGGCCTACGAGCAGTACTTC
NA	TRBV27	TRBJ2-2	NA	CASSLYRGGANTGELFF	TGTGCCAGCAGTTTATATAGGGGGGGCGCGAACACCGGGGAGCTGTTTTTT
NA	TRBV11-3	TRBJ2-1	NA	CASSKGGTGAYNEQFF	TGTGCCAGCAGTAAGGGAGGAACGGGAGCCTACAATGAGCAGTTCTTC
NA	TRBV5-4	TRBJ2-1	NA	CASSLAGVYRNEQFF	TGTGCCAGCAGCTTGGCGGGAGTATATCGCAATGAGCAGTTCTTC
NA	TRBV5-1	TRBJ1-5	NA	CARPTGIFRQPQHF	TGCGCCAGGCCGACAGGAATTTTCAGGCAGCCCCAGCATTTT
TRBD1	TRBV4-1	TRBJ2-7	NA	CASSHRQGSRYEQYF	TGCGCCAGCAGCCATCGACAGGGAAGCCGATACGAGCAGTACTTC
TRBD2	TRBV4-2	TRBJ2-3	NA	CASSQDFHSGSQRVDTQYF	TGTGCCAGCAGCCAAGACTTTCATAGCGGGAGCCAACGAGTAGATACGCAGTATTTT
NA	TRBV11-1	TRBJ1-1	NA	CASSSSRHRDNQGFF	TGTGCCAGCAGCTCATCTCGTCACCGGGACAACCAAGGTTTCTTT